These 18 T cell receptor beta chains came from one sample sequenced in a study of blood T cell repertoires in COVID-19. TCRdb keeps only in-frame clones here, not all; method: immunoSEQ multiplex PCR. The top ten clones hold less than 8% of a sample with about 210,000 clones, roughly four fifths of them seen once. The sample was peripheral blood. All receptors derive from a woman between 45 and 60 years old with active or convalescent COVID-19.

The CDR3 DNA follows: TGTGCCAGCAGGTTAAACGGAGATAGCAATCAGCCCCAGCATTTT. Its translation is CASRLNGDSNQPQHF. V and J are TRBV7-9 and TRBJ1-5; the D is unclear. The germline V and J ends were trimmed by 6 bases and 0 bases, with 12 bases remaining between them. Germline V gives CDR1 SEHNR, CDR2 FQNEAQ (reference sequence). The CDR3 is made up of 15 amino acids.

The chain combines TRBV3-1 (or the pseudogene TRBV3-2) with TRBJ2-7; 7 bases are a match to TRBD1. The CDR3 is 13 residues long. Germline V gene sequence: CDR1 LGHDT, CDR2 YNNKEL (reference sequence). With V trimmed by 4 bases and J by 5 bases, 5 bases remained unmatched. CDR3 amino acids: CASSPRGGDEQYV. The CDR3 DNA follows: TGTGCCAGCAGCCCCCGAGGGGGCGACGAGCAGTACGTC.

This clone was detected only once. This sequence joins TRBV11-1 and TRBJ1-5; D is uncertain. V was cut by 7 bases and J by 5 bases, with 18 bases left in between. The length of the CDR3 is 15 residues. The germline V gene has CDR1 SGHAT and CDR2 FQDESV (reference sequence). The CDR3 DNA reads as TGTGCCAGCATTCGGTCTGTGGTCGGAGATCAGCCCCAGCATTTT. As protein: CASIRSVVGDQPQHF.

Here the CDR3 DNA reads TGTGCCAGCGTGGACAGTAAAAACACTGAAGCTTTCTTT. Its protein is CASVDSKNTEAFF. The chain employs TRBV28 and TRBJ1-1; D perhaps matches TRBD1 (6 bases). V was trimmed by 8 bases and J by 2 bases, leaving 12 bases between them. The CDR3 extends over 13 amino acids. The germline CDR1 and CDR2 sequences are MDHEN and SYDVKM.

V is TRBV7-2 and J is TRBJ2-1, with 10 bases lining up with TRBD2. J gave up 4 bases and V 2 bases, and 5 bases lay outside the gene matches. The CDR3 runs to 16 residues. Germline V gene sequence: CDR1 SGHTA, CDR2 FQGNSA. CDR3 in DNA: TGTGCCAGCAGCTTACGGGGAGCGGGGGGGTACAATGAGCAGTTCTTC. Encoded protein: CASSLRGAGGYNEQFF.

The count of this clone is one. The CDR3 region has the DNA TGTGCCAGCGCCCACAGGGGGGGGAGAACTGAAGCTTTCTTT. This translates into CASAHRGGRTEAFF. V usage is TRBV28 and J usage is TRBJ1-1; 8 bases line up with TRBD1. After removal of 8 bases from V and 5 bases from J, the junction contained 10 bases not matched to a gene. CDR3 length: 14 amino acids. Germline CDR1 and CDR2: MDHEN and SYDVKM.

This clone was found a few times. J is TRBJ2-2 and V is TRBV14; TRBD2 aligns across 10 bases. CDR3 length: 15 residues. Trimming removed 2 bases from V and 5 bases from J; junction bases left unmatched: 2. The germline V gene has CDR1 SGHDN and CDR2 FVKESK. In nucleotides, the CDR3 is TGTGCCAGCAGCCAACAGACTAGCGGGACCGGGGAGCTGTTTTTT. Protein sequence: CASSQQTSGTGELFF.

The chain couples TRBV2 to TRBJ1-1, with 7 bases that match TRBD1. This CDR3 is 12 amino acids long. V was clipped by 4 bases and J by 12 bases; unmatched bases: 8. Germline values: CDR1 SNHLY, CDR2 FYNNEI. For the CDR3, the DNA is TGTGCCAGCAGTGGGACAGGATTACAGCCTTTCTTT. This encodes CASSGTGLQPFF.

The chain joins TRBV6-2 or TRBV6-3 to TRBJ2-3; weak D call: TRBD2 (8 bases). Germline V gives CDR1 MNHEY, CDR2 SVGEGT. The V end lost 6 bases, the J end lost 2 bases, and 18 bases lay between the germline ends. This CDR3 is 16 amino acids long. The CDR3 DNA sequence: TGTGCCAGCAGCCCTAGGGGGCGGGGGGCCACAGATACGCAGTATTTT. This sequence encodes CASSPRGRGATDTQYF.

The chain's CDR3 is CASSPLDRGTEAFF. The CDR3 nucleotides read TGCGCCAGCAGCCCCTTGGACAGGGGAACTGAAGCTTTCTTT. J is TRBJ1-1 and V is TRBV4-1; TRBD1 aligns across 9 bases. Per the germline V gene, CDR1 is MGHRA and CDR2 is YSYEKL. Trimming removed 4 bases from V and 5 bases from J; junction bases left unmatched: 5. CDR3 size: 14 residues.

This chain links TRBV10-3 with TRBJ2-2; no clear D. From germline, CDR1 is ENHRY and CDR2 SYGVKD. The CDR3 runs 15 residues. Deletions cut 4 bases from V and 6 bases from J, with 15 bases between. CDR3 in DNA: TGTGCCATCAGTGCCCCTACTACTACGTCCGGGGAGCTGTTTTTT. Translating gives CAISAPTTTSGELFF.

This clone was seen a handful of times. The chain links TRBV5-4 to TRBJ2-1; 8 bases agree with TRBD2. Germline trimming cut 1 base from V and 7 bases from J; bases unmatched to any gene: 10. CDR1 is SGHNT, CDR2 YYREEE, per germline (reference sequence). This CDR3 spans 16 amino acids. CDR3 sequence reads: CASSLREAGALNEQFF. CDR3 nucleotides: TGTGCCAGCAGCTTGCGGGAAGCGGGAGCGCTTAATGAGCAGTTCTTC.

This clone has a handful of counts. The V and J genes are TRBV7-2 and TRBJ2-5; D possibly corresponds to TRBD2 (5 bases). Germline V gene lookup returns CDR1 SGHTA and CDR2 FQGNSA. V shed 3 bases and J shed 1 base, with 9 bases lying between them. The CDR3 contains 14 residues. This chain's CDR3 is CASSFGGPQETQYF. CDR3 coding DNA: TGTGCCAGCAGCTTTGGAGGCCCCCAAGAGACCCAGTACTTC.

This chain uses TRBV2 with TRBJ2-7, with D perhaps TRBD1 (7 bases). This CDR3 region has 14 residues. CDR1 SNHLY and CDR2 FYNNEI come from the germline V gene. Trimming took off 3 bases at V and 7 bases at J, with 16 bases between the two ends. The CDR3 here is CASSDQGGAREQYF. For the CDR3, the DNA is TGTGCCAGCAGTGACCAGGGGGGCGCGAGGGAGCAGTACTTC. Full variable domain (remainder filled in from reference TRBV2 and TRBJ2-7): EPEVTQTPSHQVTQMGQEVILRCVPISNHLYFYWYRQILGQKVEFLVSFYNNEISEKSEIFDDQFSVERPDGSNFTLKIRSTKLEDSAMYFCASSDQGGAREQYFGPGTRLTVT.

This clone turned up a few times. This chain joins TRBV5-1 and TRBJ2-2, with 8 bases that match TRBD2. The germline V gene has CDR1 SGHRS and CDR2 YFSETQ. The CDR3 has 14 residues. With V trimmed by 9 bases and J by 8 bases, 12 bases remained unmatched. CDR3 region: CATALAGMLGELFF. As DNA, the CDR3 is TGCGCCACGGCCTTAGCGGGAATGCTAGGGGAGCTGTTTTTT.

This clone has only one observation. This chain uses TRBV6-6 with TRBJ2-7, with 8 bases lining up with TRBD2. CDR3 length equals 17 residues. Germline V gene sequence: CDR1 MNHNY, CDR2 SVGAGI (reference sequence). After removal of 5 bases from V and 2 bases from J, the junction contained 14 bases not matched to a gene. This CDR3 is CASSHQPLAGLTYEQYV. In DNA, the CDR3 is TGTGCCAGCAGTCACCAGCCTTTAGCGGGGTTGACCTACGAGCAGTACGTC.

This chain links TRBV3-1 (or the pseudogene TRBV3-2) with TRBJ1-4, with D unclear. In germline, CDR1 is LGHDT, CDR2 YNNKEL (reference sequence). V lost 0 bases and J 10 bases, leaving 9 bases between the germline ends. The CDR3 is 13 residues long. The CDR3 here is CASSQDKPGKLFF. For the CDR3, the DNA is TGTGCCAGCAGCCAAGATAAGCCTGGAAAACTGTTTTTT.

This clone turned up a few times. The V call is TRBV9, the J call TRBJ1-6; D not resolved. Between the trimmed V and J ends, which lost 4 bases and 3 bases, there was a span of 11 bases. Germline CDR1 SGDLS, CDR2 YYNGEE. The CDR3 contains 15 residues. The CDR3 DNA sequence: TGTGCCAGCAGCTCTGGAGGAGGCTATAATTCACCCCTCCACTTT. This sequence encodes CASSSGGGYNSPLHF.